What follows are 7 T cell receptor beta chains derived from one specimen sequenced in a study of cytomegalovirus exposure and HLA in healthy donors. The primer mix had 60 Vbeta and 13 Jbeta primers. The repertoire was sequenced with immunoSEQ multiplex PCR; TCRdb's copy has only in-frame clones and lacks some. The table has about 150,000 clones, roughly 80% seen once. Input material: PBMCs. The receptors stem from a man aged 25-45 years in good health and CMV-seropositive.

This chain joins TRBV15 and TRBJ1-5; the D gene is possibly TRBD1 (5 bases). Between the trimmed V and J ends, which lost 6 bases and 8 bases, there was a span of 17 bases. CDR1 LNHNV and CDR2 YYDKDF come from the germline V gene (reference sequence). The CDR3 runs 14 residues. The DNA of the CDR3 is TGTGCCACCAGTCCTCGGGGGGGTTCGGAGCCCCAGCATTTT. It yields the protein CATSPRGGSEPQHF. Combining the CDR3 with reference TRBV15 and TRBJ1-5 gives the whole variable domain DAMVIQNPRYQVTQFGKPVTLSCSQTLNHNVMYWYQQKSSQAPKLLFHYYDKDFNNEADTPDNFQSRRPNTSFCFLDIRSPGLGDTAMYLCATSPRGGSEPQHFGDGTRLSIL.

This chain connects TRBV28 to TRBJ2-3, with 7 bases that match TRBD2. The CDR3 is 15 residues long. Trimming took 4 bases from V and 4 from J; bases not matched to a gene: 8. Germline V gives CDR1 MDHEN, CDR2 SYDVKM. CDR3 nucleotide sequence: TGTGCCAGCAGTTCCCAGCGGGGACTCCCAGATACGCAGTATTTT. It specifies CASSSQRGLPDTQYF. The whole variable domain, remainder taken from reference TRBV28 and TRBJ2-3, is DVKVTQSSRYLVKRTGEKVFLECVQDMDHENMFWYRQDPGLGLRLIYFSYDVKMKEKGDIPEGYSVSREKKERFSLILESASTNQTSMYLCASSSQRGLPDTQYFGPGTRLTVL.

This clone showed up just once. In nucleotides, the CDR3 is TGCGCCAGCAGCCAAGGTCAGGGGGCAAACACCATATATTTT. This encodes CASSQGQGANTIYF. The genes are TRBV4-1 and TRBJ1-3; TRBD1 aligns across 8 bases. The germline V gene has CDR1 MGHRA and CDR2 YSYEKL. V shed 1 base and J 6 bases; nucleotides not matched to a gene: 2. The CDR3 sequence is 14 residues long.

This chain joins TRBV4-1 and TRBJ2-5; D is unclear. The end of the DNA fits TRBJ2-7 better, so the J call may be wrong. This CDR3 has 14 residues. Per the germline V gene, CDR1 is MGHRA and CDR2 is YSYEKL. The DNA for the CDR3 is TGCGCCAGCAGCCAAATCCTTCCCCCCTACGAGCAGTACTTC. It translates to CASSQILPPYEQYF.

This clone was picked up one time. This chain links TRBV5-6 with TRBJ2-1; 7 bases are a match to TRBD2. This CDR3 contains 14 residues. Germline trimming cut 5 bases from V and 7 bases from J; bases unmatched to any gene: 9. Germline CDR1 is SGHDT and CDR2 is YYEEEE. CDR3 sequence (DNA): TGTGCCAGCAGTCCCTCCATTAGCGGGAATGAGCAGTTCTTC. The encoded protein is CASSPSISGNEQFF.

This chain connects TRBV7-9 to TRBJ2-7; D perhaps matches TRBD2 (7 bases). The CDR3 runs 15 residues. V lost 3 bases, J lost 0 bases, and 12 bases lay in between. Looked up from germline, CDR1 is SEHNR and CDR2 is FQNEAQ (reference sequence). This CDR3 reads CASSLQGGGSYEQYF. The CDR3 nucleotides read TGTGCCAGCAGCTTGCAGGGAGGGGGCTCCTACGAGCAGTACTTC.

V is TRBV7-6 and J is TRBJ2-1, with 8 nucleotides matching TRBD2. After removal of 1 base from V and 4 bases from J, the junction contained 3 bases not matched to a gene. This CDR3 is 15 amino acids long. Germline V gene lookup returns CDR1 SGHVS and CDR2 FNYEAQ. The CDR3 loop is CASSLVTSVYNEQFF. CDR3 DNA sequence: TGTGCCAGCAGCTTAGTGACTAGCGTTTACAATGAGCAGTTCTTC.